Listed here is a single T cell receptor (beta chain). Antigen specificity is unknown. The PCR used 60 Vbeta and 13 Jbeta primers. Repertoires were generated with immunoSEQ multiplex PCR, while TCRdb's copy carries only in-frame clones and drops some. The table shows over 200,000 clones, with around 80% occurring only once. The sample is drawn from a study of cytomegalovirus exposure and HLA in healthy donors. General observations from the study: Reports state that TCR beta sequences accurately predicted most subjects' HLA-A and HLA-B alleles.

The material sequenced was PBMCs. The receptor's source is a woman in her sixties or seventies in good health and CMV-seropositive.

For the CDR3, the DNA is TGTGCCACCAGCCTTGACAGGGGAGGTTACAATGAGCAGTTCTTC. Its protein is CATSLDRGGYNEQFF. This sequence joins TRBV15 and TRBJ2-1; 8 nucleotides agree with TRBD1. Trimming removed 5 bases from V and 4 bases from J; junction bases left unmatched: 7. From germline, CDR1 is LNHNV and CDR2 YYDKDF (reference sequence). This CDR3 spans 15 amino acids.